Shown below are 27 T cell receptor beta chains from a single sample sequenced in a study of T cells in Graves' hyperthyroidism and ophthalmopathy. TCR beta CDR3 sequences were amplified from RNA transcripts. Researchers ran a first-round RT-PCR on the TCR CDR3 using the HTBI primer set. TCRdb recomputed calls from the multiplex PCR reads with MiXCR, one row per CDR3 protein. In the table there are a few hundred thousand distinct CDR3 sequences, around a sixth of which are singletons. The sample was blood. The receptors originated from a woman younger than 30 with Graves' hyperthyroidism that later progressed to Graves' ophthalmopathy.

In its sample, this clonotype was seen many times. The chain links TRBV6-5 to TRBJ2-7; D unclear. V shed 0 bases and J shed 0 bases, with 12 bases lying between them. CDR3 size: 16 residues. Germline V CDR1 and CDR2: MNHEY, SVGAGI. CDR3 region: CASSYSGIRHSYEQYF. The CDR3 DNA reads as TGTGCCAGCAGTTACTCTGGGATTCGCCACTCCTACGAGCAGTACTTC.

This clonotype was counted many times. The rearrangement links TRBV2 to TRBJ1-2, with 7 positions matching TRBD1. The CDR3 has 14 residues. Losses at the gene ends were 8 bases for V and 4 bases for J; bases not matched to a gene: 10. The germline CDR1 and CDR2 sequences are SNHLY and FYNNEI. In DNA form, the CDR3 reads TGTGCCAGCTTCTCACAGGGGCTTCTCTATGGCTACACCTTC. It is translated as CASFSQGLLYGYTF.

The chain links TRBV7-9 to TRBJ2-2, with TRBD1 as a possible D gene (6 bases). This CDR3 has 16 amino acids. Germline V gives CDR1 SEHNR, CDR2 FQNEAQ (reference sequence). Between the trimmed V and J ends, which lost 5 bases and 3 bases, there was a span of 16 bases. For the CDR3, the DNA is TGTGCCAGCAGCCCCCTCAGGGGTCCCTACACCGGGGAGCTGTTTTTT. This encodes CASSPLRGPYTGELFF.

Comments on this clonotype: Given a much more abundant clone one base away, this may be a read error. The chain has TRBV27 and TRBJ2-1, with 7 positions matching TRBD2. After removal of 3 bases from V and 6 bases from J, the junction contained 8 bases not matched to a gene. CDR3 size: 15 residues. Looked up from germline, CDR1 is MNHEY and CDR2 is SMNVEV (reference sequence). The CDR3 DNA follows: TGTGCCAGCAGTTTCAAGGGGAGGGGACTCAATGAGCAGTTCTTC. Translated: CASSFKGRGLNEQFF.

This clonotype showed up many times. This chain joins TRBV28 and TRBJ1-4; the D gene is possibly TRBD1 (5 bases). Germline loops: CDR1 MDHEN, CDR2 SYDVKM. The V end lost 5 bases, the J end lost 0 bases, and 10 bases lay between the germline ends. There are 15 residues in the CDR3. DNA for the CDR3: TGTGCCAGCAGTCCCCCAGGGACAACTAATGAAAAACTGTTTTTT. Translated: CASSPPGTTNEKLFF.

The chain couples TRBV7-6 to TRBJ2-7; 7 bases map to TRBD1. The CDR3 consists of 16 residues. Unmatched junction bases numbered 11, after V lost 5 bases and J lost 1 base. Germline assignment: CDR1 SGHVS and CDR2 FNYEAQ. This CDR3 is CASSLLTGAMSYEQYF. CDR3 sequence (DNA): TGTGCCAGCAGCCTTCTCACAGGGGCGATGTCCTACGAGCAGTACTTC.

The table lists this clonotype with many counts. The chain combines TRBV28 with TRBJ1-2, with D perhaps TRBD1 (5 bases). Trimming removed 3 bases at V and 4 bases at J, with 6 bases between. Per the germline V gene, CDR1 is MDHEN and CDR2 is SYDVKM. The CDR3 has 12 residues. DNA of the CDR3: TGTGCCAGCAGTTTCCAGGGCTATGGCTACACCTTC. Its protein product is CASSFQGYGYTF.

The J gene is TRBJ2-6, the V gene TRBV7-8, with D tentatively TRBD1 (6 bases). This CDR3 region has 21 residues. V was cut by 5 bases and J by 0 bases, with 26 bases left in between. The germline V gene has CDR1 SGHVS and CDR2 FQNEAQ. CDR3 coding DNA: TGTGCCAGCAGCCGACGGCAGGGGCGGGCTAGCACTAGCTCTGGGGCCAACGTCCTGACTTTC. It specifies CASSRRQGRASTSSGANVLTF.

The J gene is TRBJ1-4, the V gene TRBV10-2, with 7 bases fitting TRBD1. Trimming removed 4 bases from V and 4 bases from J; junction bases left unmatched: 6. The germline V gene encodes CDR1 WSHSY and CDR2 SAAADI. CDR3 size: 15 residues. DNA for the CDR3: TGCGCCAGCAGTGGCGGACAGGCGATTAATGAAAAACTGTTTTTT. This translates into CASSGGQAINEKLFF.

This clonotype came up many times. The rearrangement links TRBV28 to TRBJ1-4; no firm D call. Trimming cost V 5 bases and J 0 bases, with 13 bases left between them. Per the germline V gene, CDR1 is MDHEN and CDR2 is SYDVKM. The CDR3 is 16 amino acids. The CDR3: CASSEEGGTTNEKLFF. CDR3 sequence (DNA): TGTGCCAGCAGTGAGGAGGGCGGTACAACTAATGAAAAACTGTTTTTT.

There are many counts of this clonotype. This chain links TRBV28 with TRBJ2-3; TRBD2 might be the D (5 bases). The CDR3 runs 12 residues. Per germline, CDR1 MDHEN and CDR2 SYDVKM. V lost 2 bases to trimming and J lost 7 bases, with 7 bases between them. The CDR3 nucleotides read TGTGCCAGCAGTTTACGGGGAAATACGCAGTATTTT. Protein product: CASSLRGNTQYF.

In its sample, this clonotype was seen many times. CDR3 coding DNA: TGTGCCAGCAGCTTGGCGCCGGGAGGATATGAGCAGTTCTTC. Translated, it gives CASSLAPGGYEQFF. The gene calls are TRBV5-6 and TRBJ2-1, with 7 bases that match TRBD2. Losses at the gene ends were 0 bases for V and 8 bases for J; bases not matched to a gene: 5. This CDR3 is 14 amino acids long. CDR1 is SGHDT and CDR2 is YYEEEE in the germline V gene.

This clonotype was detected ten times or more. The genes are TRBV20-1 and TRBJ2-1, with 9 bases matching TRBD1. This CDR3 region has 13 residues. In germline, CDR1 is DFQATT, CDR2 SNEGSKA (reference sequence). The trim removed 1 base at V and 5 bases at J, leaving 0 bases unmatched. CDR3 sequence: CSARGTGDNEQFF. CDR3 coding DNA: TGCAGTGCTAGAGGGACAGGGGACAATGAGCAGTTCTTC.

Note on this clonotype: A much larger clone is a single base away; this may be a read error. V is TRBV7-9 and J is TRBJ2-1; D gene uncertain. The CDR3 contains 18 residues. Trimming took 4 bases from V and 5 from J, leaving 24 bases between them. Germline V gene sequence: CDR1 SEHNR, CDR2 FQNEAQ (reference sequence). CDR3 loop: CASSSSTFLQARHNEQFF. For the CDR3, the DNA is TGTGCCAGCAGCTCCTCTACTTTCCTCCAAGCTCGCCACAATGAGCAGTTCTTC.

On this clonotype: Germline is not matched at one junction end, which may reflect a read error. J is TRBJ2-3 and V is TRBV15; D is possibly TRBD1 or TRBD2 (5 bases each). Germline-derived CDR1 and CDR2 are LNHNV and YYDKDF (reference sequence). CDR3 size: 12 residues. The CDR3 sequence: CATSGEGDTQYF. The CDR3 region has the DNA TGTGCCACCAGCGGAGAGGGGGATACGCAGTATTTT.

This clonotype was counted many times. The rearrangement links TRBV6-1 to TRBJ2-7; tentative D call: TRBD1 (6 bases). The germline gives CDR1 MNHNS, CDR2 SASEGT. The germline V and J ends were trimmed by 6 bases and 3 bases, with 15 bases remaining between them. The CDR3 runs to 14 residues. The CDR3 spells CASRLTQGFYEQYF. CDR3 bases: TGTGCCAGCAGACTCACACAGGGATTCTACGAGCAGTACTTC.

The V call is TRBV4-3, the J call TRBJ2-7, with D unclear. Trimming left V 0 bases short and J 4 bases short, with 7 bases between. Germline CDR1 reads LGHNA; CDR2 reads YSLEER. The length of the CDR3 is 13 residues. The CDR3, as DNA: TGCGCCAGCAGCCAAGAGCGAGGATACGAGCAGTACTTC. The encoded protein is CASSQERGYEQYF.

This chain connects TRBV9 to TRBJ1-4; no clear D. The CDR3 covers 14 residues. CDR1 is SGDLS, CDR2 YYNGEE, per germline. V shed 4 bases and J shed 6 bases, with 13 bases lying between them. CDR3 residues: CASSLGPADEKLFF. CDR3 sequence (DNA): TGTGCCAGCAGCCTAGGACCTGCGGATGAAAAACTGTTTTTT.

This clonotype was seen many times. The rearrangement links TRBV6-2 or TRBV6-3 to TRBJ2-7, with D tentatively TRBD2 (6 bases). The ends were cut back, 0 bases at V and 0 bases at J, with 12 bases in the middle. The CDR3 loop spans 16 amino acids. Germline loops: CDR1 MNHEY, CDR2 SVGEGT. Here the CDR3 reads CASSYSFRERSYEQYF. In nucleotides, the CDR3 is TGTGCCAGCAGTTACTCCTTCCGGGAGCGCTCCTACGAGCAGTACTTC.

This clonotype was picked up one time. A much larger clone lies one base from this, so it may be a read error. This rearrangement joins TRBV11-2 to TRBJ1-1; D remains ambiguous. Germline CDR1 reads SGHAT; CDR2 reads FQNNGV. The CDR3 is made up of 15 amino acids. For the CDR3, the DNA is TGTGCCAGCAGCTTAAGGTGGCAGCCGAACGCTGAAGCTTTCTTT. This encodes CASSLRWQPNAEAFF.

In its sample, this clonotype was seen many times. The chain carries TRBV28 and TRBJ2-3; tentatively, D is TRBD2 (5 bases). Per the germline V gene, CDR1 is MDHEN and CDR2 is SYDVKM. V lost 7 bases and J lost 3, with 11 bases in between. This CDR3 spans 13 amino acids. The CDR3 region has the DNA TGTGCCAGCACCCTTACGGGAACAGATACGCAGTATTTT. Translating it yields CASTLTGTDTQYF.

This clonotype was seen many times. This rearrangement joins TRBV28 to TRBJ1-4, with TRBD1 matching 9 bases. V lost 4 bases to trimming and J lost 8 bases; unmatched junction nucleotides: 8. The CDR3 is 15 amino acids. Per the germline V gene, CDR1 is MDHEN and CDR2 is SYDVKM. CDR3 amino acids: CASSSLQGAEEKLFF. The CDR3 nucleotides are TGTGCCAGCAGTTCTCTACAGGGGGCAGAAGAAAAACTGTTTTTT.

This clonotype was seen a handful of times. V usage is TRBV11-3 and J usage is TRBJ2-7; TRBD2 matches 11 bases. V trimming: 5 bases; J trimming: 3 bases; junction bases outside the gene matches: 9. The CDR3 is made up of 16 amino acids. In germline, CDR1 is SGHNT, CDR2 YENEEA. CDR3 coding DNA: TGTGCCAGCAGCGCCCGGACTAGCGGGTCGAACTACGAGCAGTACTTC. Residues: CASSARTSGSNYEQYF.

This clonotype was seen at least ten times. This chain joins TRBV28 and TRBJ1-1; unclear D gene. There are 15 residues in the CDR3. V was clipped by 4 bases and J by 0 bases, with 12 bases between them. Germline values: CDR1 MDHEN, CDR2 SYDVKM. The CDR3 protein is CASSWNGVMNTEAFF. Here the CDR3 DNA reads TGTGCCAGCAGTTGGAACGGAGTAATGAACACTGAAGCTTTCTTT.

This clonotype was counted many times. The V gene is TRBV20-1, the J gene TRBJ2-7, with TRBD2 matching over 12 bases. The CDR3 is 15 residues long. V shed 1 base, J shed 3 bases, and the junction held 4 bases outside the gene matches. CDR1 is DFQATT, CDR2 SNEGSKA, per germline (reference sequence). CDR3 in amino acids: CSARATSGRRYEQYF. The CDR3 DNA reads TGCAGTGCTAGAGCCACTAGCGGGAGGCGCTACGAGCAGTACTTC.

The V call is TRBV4-1, the J call TRBJ1-2; D unresolved. Germline CDR1 MGHRA, CDR2 YSYEKL. V was pared by 0 bases and J by 8 bases, with 16 bases between. This CDR3 is built from 15 residues. CDR3 loop: CASSQEIQAATGYTF. In nucleotides, the CDR3 is TGCGCCAGCAGCCAAGAAATCCAGGCTGCTACCGGCTACACCTTC.

This clonotype came up many times. The chain employs TRBV5-1 and TRBJ1-1; the match to TRBD1 covers 8 bases. Germline CDR1 is SGHRS and CDR2 is YFSETQ. V was clipped by 1 base and J by 5 bases; unmatched bases: 7. CDR3 length equals 15 residues. The CDR3 sequence: CASSLFGRGQTEAFF. The CDR3 nucleotides are TGCGCCAGCAGCTTGTTCGGCAGGGGGCAAACTGAAGCTTTCTTT. Full variable domain (outside the CDR3, taken from reference TRBV5-1 and TRBJ1-1): KAGVTQTPRYLIKTRGQQVTLSCSPISGHRSVSWYQQTPGQGLQFLFEYFSETQRNKGNFPGRFSGRQFSNSRSEMNVSTLELGDSALYLCASSLFGRGQTEAFFGQGTRLTVV.